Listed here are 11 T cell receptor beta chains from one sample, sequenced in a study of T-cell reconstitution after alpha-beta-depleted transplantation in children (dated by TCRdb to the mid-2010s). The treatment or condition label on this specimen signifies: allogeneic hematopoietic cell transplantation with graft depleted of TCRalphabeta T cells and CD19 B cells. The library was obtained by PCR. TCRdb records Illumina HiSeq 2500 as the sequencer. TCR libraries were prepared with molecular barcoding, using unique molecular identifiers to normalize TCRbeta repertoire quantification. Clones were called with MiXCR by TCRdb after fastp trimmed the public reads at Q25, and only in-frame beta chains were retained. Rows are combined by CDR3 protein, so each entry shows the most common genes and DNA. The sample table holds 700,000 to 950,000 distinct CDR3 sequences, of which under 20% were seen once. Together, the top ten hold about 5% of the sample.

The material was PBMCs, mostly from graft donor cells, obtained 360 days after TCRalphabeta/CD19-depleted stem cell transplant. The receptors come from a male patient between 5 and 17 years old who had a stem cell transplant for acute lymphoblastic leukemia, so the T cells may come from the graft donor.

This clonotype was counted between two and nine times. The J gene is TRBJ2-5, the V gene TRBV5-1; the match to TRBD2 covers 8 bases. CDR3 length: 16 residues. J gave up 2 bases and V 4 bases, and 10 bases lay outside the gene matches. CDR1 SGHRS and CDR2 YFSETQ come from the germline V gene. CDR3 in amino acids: CASSAGLAKGQETQYF. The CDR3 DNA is TGCGCCAGCAGCGCCGGACTAGCCAAGGGTCAAGAGACCCAGTACTTC.

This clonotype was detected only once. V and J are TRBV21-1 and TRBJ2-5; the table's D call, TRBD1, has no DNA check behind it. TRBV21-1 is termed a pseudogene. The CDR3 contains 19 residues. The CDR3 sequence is CASSKARGLDTHREETQYF. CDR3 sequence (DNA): TGTGCCAGCAGCAAAGCTAGGGGCTTAGACACTCACAGGGAGGAGACCCAGTACTTC.

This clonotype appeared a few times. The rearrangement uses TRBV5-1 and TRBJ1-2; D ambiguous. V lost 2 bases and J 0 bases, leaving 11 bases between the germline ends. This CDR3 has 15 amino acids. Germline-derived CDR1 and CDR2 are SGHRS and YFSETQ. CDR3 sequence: CASSFMVGANYGYTF. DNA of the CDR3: TGCGCCAGCAGCTTCATGGTAGGAGCTAACTATGGCTACACCTTC.

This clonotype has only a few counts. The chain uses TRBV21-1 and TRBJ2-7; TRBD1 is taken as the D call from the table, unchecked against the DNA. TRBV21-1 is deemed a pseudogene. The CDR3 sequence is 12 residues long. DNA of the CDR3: TGTGCCAGCAGCAAAGAGGGGTGCGAGCAGTACTTC. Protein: CASSKEGCEQYF.

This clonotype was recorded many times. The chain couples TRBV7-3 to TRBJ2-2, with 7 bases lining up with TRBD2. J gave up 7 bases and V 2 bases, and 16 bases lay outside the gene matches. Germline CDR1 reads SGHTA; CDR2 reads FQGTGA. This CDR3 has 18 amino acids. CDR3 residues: CASSLSPGARETSGELFF. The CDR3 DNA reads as TGTGCCAGCAGCTTATCCCCCGGAGCGCGGGAGACGAGCGGGGAGCTGTTTTTT.

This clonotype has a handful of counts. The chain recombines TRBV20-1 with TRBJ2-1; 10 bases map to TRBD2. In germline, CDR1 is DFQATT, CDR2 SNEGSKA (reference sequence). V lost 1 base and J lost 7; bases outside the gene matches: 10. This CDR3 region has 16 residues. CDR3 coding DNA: TGCAGTGCTAGAGCCCCTCCTAGCGGGAGAAGGAATGAGCAGTTCTTC. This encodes CSARAPPSGRRNEQFF.

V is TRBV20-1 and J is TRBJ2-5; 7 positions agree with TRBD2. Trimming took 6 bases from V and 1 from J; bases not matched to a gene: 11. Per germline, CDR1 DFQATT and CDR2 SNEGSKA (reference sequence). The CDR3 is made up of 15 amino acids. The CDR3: CSAPRGETPQETQYF. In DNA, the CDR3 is TGCAGTGCCCCCCGGGGGGAAACCCCCCAAGAGACCCAGTACTTC.

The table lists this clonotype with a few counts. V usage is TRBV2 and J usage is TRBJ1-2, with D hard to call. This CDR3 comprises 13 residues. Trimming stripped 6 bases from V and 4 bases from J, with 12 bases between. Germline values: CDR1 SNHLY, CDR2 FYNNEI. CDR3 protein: CASRDGPIYGYTF. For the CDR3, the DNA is TGTGCCAGCAGGGACGGGCCGATCTATGGCTACACCTTC.

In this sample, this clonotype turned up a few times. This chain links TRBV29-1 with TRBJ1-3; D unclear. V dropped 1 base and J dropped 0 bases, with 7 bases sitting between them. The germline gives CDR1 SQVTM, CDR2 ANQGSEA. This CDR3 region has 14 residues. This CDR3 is CSVEGSTSGNTIYF. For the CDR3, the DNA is TGCAGCGTTGAAGGGAGCACCTCTGGAAACACCATATATTTT.

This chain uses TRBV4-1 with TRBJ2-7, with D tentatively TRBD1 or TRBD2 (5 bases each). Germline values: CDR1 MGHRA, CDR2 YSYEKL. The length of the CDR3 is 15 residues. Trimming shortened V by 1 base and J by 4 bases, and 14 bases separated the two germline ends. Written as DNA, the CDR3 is TGCGCCAGCAGCCAAGGGGCCGGGACCACGTACGAGCAGTACTTC. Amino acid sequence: CASSQGAGTTYEQYF.

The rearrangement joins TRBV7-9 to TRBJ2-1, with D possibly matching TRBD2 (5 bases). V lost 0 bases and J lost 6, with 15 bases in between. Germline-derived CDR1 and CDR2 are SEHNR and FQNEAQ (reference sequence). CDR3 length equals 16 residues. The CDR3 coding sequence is TGTGCCAGCAGCTTAGCGAGTCGCGGGTCGATCAATGAGCAGTTCTTC. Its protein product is CASSLASRGSINEQFF.